The next 27 T cell receptor beta chains were all read from a single sample in a study of cytomegalovirus exposure and HLA in healthy donors. TCRdb's table, derived via immunoSEQ multiplex PCR, lists solely in-frame clones and lacks some. The sample yields about 360,000 clones, about nine tenths seen once. The sample was PBMCs. The receptor source for this set is a woman aged 18-35 years in good health and CMV-seronegative.

V and J are TRBV28 and TRBJ2-2; 8 bases line up with TRBD1. V lost 6 bases and J lost 5; bases outside the gene matches: 11. Looked up from germline, CDR1 is MDHEN and CDR2 is SYDVKM. The CDR3 runs to 16 residues. CDR3 in DNA: TGTGCCAGCAGGCGGACTGGGACAGGAGGGACCGGGGAGCTGTTTTTT. Its protein is CASRRTGTGGTGELFF.

The chain combines TRBV28 with TRBJ2-7; possibly TRBD1 for D (6 bases). Germline V gene lookup returns CDR1 MDHEN and CDR2 SYDVKM. The V end lost 4 bases, the J end lost 3 bases, and 16 bases lay between the germline ends. CDR3 length equals 15 residues. In DNA form, the CDR3 reads TGTGCCAGCAGTTCCCTTACTCGGACAGTCTACGAGCAGTACTTC. This sequence encodes CASSSLTRTVYEQYF.

The J gene is TRBJ1-2, the V gene TRBV4-2, with D possibly being TRBD1 (5 bases). Germline CDR1 and CDR2: LGHNA and YNFKEQ. The CDR3 contains 14 residues. Between the trimmed V and J ends, which lost 0 bases and 8 bases, there was a span of 13 bases. The CDR3 loop is CASSQDPGGRGYTF. The CDR3 nucleotides read TGTGCCAGCAGCCAAGATCCGGGGGGTCGGGGCTACACCTTC.

The J gene is TRBJ2-1, the V gene TRBV29-1; TRBD2 aligns across 8 bases. J gave up 2 bases and V 4 bases, and 7 bases lay outside the gene matches. Per germline, CDR1 SQVTM and CDR2 ANQGSEA. The CDR3 spans 15 residues. The CDR3 region has the DNA TGCAGCGTTGTACTAGCGGCCCTCCCCTACAATGAGCAGTTCTTC. It translates to CSVVLAALPYNEQFF.

The chain links TRBV27 to TRBJ2-7; TRBD2 aligns across 8 bases. The CDR3 extends over 14 amino acids. Germline values: CDR1 MNHEY, CDR2 SMNVEV (reference sequence). J lost 3 bases, V lost 3 bases, and 4 bases had no gene match. The CDR3 loop reads CASSFGGGRYEQYF. In DNA, the CDR3 is TGTGCCAGCAGTTTTGGCGGGGGGCGCTACGAGCAGTACTTC.

There are a few counts of this clone. The chain is built from TRBV27 and TRBJ1-5, with D tentatively TRBD1 (6 bases). Germline-derived CDR1 and CDR2 are MNHEY and SMNVEV (reference sequence). The CDR3 covers 14 residues. Trimming took 4 bases from V and 3 from J, leaving 10 bases between them. CDR3 sequence reads: CASSSGVNNQPQHF. The CDR3 DNA sequence: TGTGCCAGCAGTTCAGGGGTGAACAATCAGCCCCAGCATTTT.

The chain is built from TRBV27 and TRBJ1-5; D unresolved. V gave up 2 bases and J gave up 3 bases, with 8 bases separating them. In germline, CDR1 is MNHEY, CDR2 SMNVEV (reference sequence). There are 14 residues in the CDR3. The CDR3 DNA reads as TGTGCCAGCAGTTTAGGCCTGCTCAATCAGCCCCAGCATTTT. Translated, it gives CASSLGLLNQPQHF.

The V and J genes are TRBV30 and TRBJ1-6, with TRBD1 identical over 7 bases. V lost 8 bases and J lost 9; bases outside the gene matches: 7. Germline V CDR1 and CDR2: GTSNPN, SVGIG (reference sequence). CDR3 length: 12 residues. The CDR3 DNA sequence: TGTGCCGGGTCCAGGGGGGTTTCACCCCTCCACTTT. Amino acids: CAGSRGVSPLHF.

Turning to this clone: Other DNA sequences of this sample code for an identical CDR3. This rearrangement joins TRBV19 to TRBJ1-1; D might be TRBD1 (6 bases). Germline lookup yields CDR1 LNHDA and CDR2 SQIVND (reference sequence). V was trimmed by 4 bases and J by 5 bases, leaving 11 bases between them. The CDR3 sequence is 13 residues long. The DNA for the CDR3 is TGTGCCAGTAGTACTCAGGGGACGACTGAAGCTTTCTTT. This codes for CASSTQGTTEAFF.

The chain couples TRBV27 to TRBJ2-7; weak D call: TRBD2 (5 bases). The V end was cut by 3 bases, the J end by 0 bases, with 9 bases between. This CDR3 comprises 14 residues. CDR1 MNHEY and CDR2 SMNVEV come from the germline V gene (reference sequence). This CDR3 is CASSFAGSSYEQYF. DNA for the CDR3: TGTGCCAGCAGTTTTGCGGGTAGCTCCTACGAGCAGTACTTC.

This clone showed up just once. CDR3 in DNA: TGTGCCAGCAGCACGGGTGGGCCAGGGATCGGCGAGCAGTACTTC. Encoded protein: CASSTGGPGIGEQYF. This chain connects TRBV5-5 to TRBJ2-7; D is possibly TRBD1 (5 bases). The germline V gene has CDR1 SGHKS and CDR2 YYEKEE (reference sequence). The CDR3 totals 15 residues. The ends were cut back, 4 bases at V and 6 bases at J, with 20 bases in the middle. The variable domain in full, with the rest retrieved from reference TRBV5-5 and TRBJ2-7, is DAGVTQSPTHLIKTRGQQVTLRCSPISGHKSVSWYQQVLGQGPQFIFQYYEKEERGRGNFPDRFSARQFPNYSSELNVNALLLGDSALYLCASSTGGPGIGEQYFGPGTRLTVT.

This clone came up once. The chain recombines TRBV2 with TRBJ1-5; D unresolved. V gave up 3 bases and J gave up 6 bases, with 15 bases separating them. Germline CDR1 reads SNHLY; CDR2 reads FYNNEI. This CDR3 has 15 residues. CDR3 sequence (DNA): TGTGCCAGCAGTGATACTAGCTTGGGGATTCAGCCCCAGCATTTT. Protein: CASSDTSLGIQPQHF.

The J gene is TRBJ1-1, the V gene TRBV6-1, with D perhaps matching TRBD1 (5 bases). Germline V gene data show CDR1 as MNHNS and CDR2 as SASEGT. V was pared by 10 bases and J by 1 base, with 10 bases between. This CDR3 comprises 12 residues. CDR3 sequence (DNA): TGTGCCATAGCCGGACAGAACACTGAAGCTTTCTTT. Protein: CAIAGQNTEAFF.

The rearrangement uses TRBV5-8 and TRBJ2-3; TRBD2 might be the D (5 bases). Germline V gene data show CDR1 as SGHTS and CDR2 as YDEGEE. V was clipped by 6 bases and J by 1 base, with 12 bases between them. This CDR3 region has 14 residues. DNA of the CDR3: TGTGCCAGCACCGCGGGCCCCGGCACAGATACGCAGTATTTT. This translates into CASTAGPGTDTQYF. Full variable domain (rest looked up from reference TRBV5-8 and TRBJ2-3): EAGVTQSPTHLIKTRGQQATLRCSPISGHTSVYWYQQALGLGLQFLLWYDEGEERNRGNFPPRFSGRQFPNYSSELNVNALELEDSALYLCASTAGPGTDTQYFGPGTRLTVL.

The chain couples TRBV6-5 to TRBJ2-6; D unclear. This CDR3 region has 16 residues. The germline V gene encodes CDR1 MNHEY and CDR2 SVGAGI. Trimming shortened V by 4 bases and J by 0 bases, and 10 bases separated the two germline ends. As DNA, the CDR3 is TGTGCCAGCAGTTCTTTACCCTACTCTGGGGCCAACGTCCTGACTTTC. Translation: CASSSLPYSGANVLTF.

The chain combines TRBV11-3 with TRBJ1-2; D is perhaps TRBD1 (5 bases). The CDR3 runs 15 residues. Looked up from germline, CDR1 is SGHNT and CDR2 is YENEEA. The V end was cut by 3 bases, the J end by 6 bases, with 17 bases between. CDR3 residues: CASSFRWFREDGYTF. The CDR3 DNA reads as TGTGCCAGCAGCTTTAGATGGTTCAGGGAAGATGGCTACACCTTC.

CDR3 amino acids: CASSLGTGSNEQFF. CDR3 bases: TGTGCCAGCAGCTTAGGGACAGGGTCAAATGAGCAGTTCTTC. The chain joins TRBV7-7 to TRBJ2-1; 8 bases are shared with TRBD1. Germline V lookup: CDR1 SSHAT, CDR2 FNYEAQ (reference sequence). Trimming removed 1 base from V and 7 bases from J; junction bases left unmatched: 3. The CDR3 covers 14 residues.

This clone appeared a few times. This sequence joins TRBV29-1 and TRBJ1-2; 9 nucleotides match TRBD1. The CDR3 loop spans 14 amino acids. CDR1 and CDR2 from the germline V gene are SQVTM and ANQGSEA. J gave up 4 bases and V 7 bases, and 10 bases lay outside the gene matches. CDR3 amino acids: CSAQSGQGSYGYTF. The CDR3 coding sequence is TGCAGCGCCCAATCGGGACAGGGAAGCTATGGCTACACCTTC.

This rearrangement joins TRBV4-1 to TRBJ1-5, with D perhaps matching TRBD1 (6 bases). The CDR3 length is 21 residues. The germline gives CDR1 MGHRA, CDR2 YSYEKL. Trimming removed 1 base at V and 2 bases at J, with 27 bases between. The CDR3 DNA follows: TGCGCCAGCAGCCAAGGACTCGCCCGGGACATCGGGGCGTCACGCAATCAGCCCCAGCATTTT. It encodes CASSQGLARDIGASRNQPQHF.

About this clone: Other DNA sequences from this sample encode an identical CDR3 as well. This chain joins TRBV27 and TRBJ2-1, with D possibly TRBD1 on 6 matching bases. This CDR3 is built from 14 residues. Germline V lookup: CDR1 MNHEY, CDR2 SMNVEV (reference sequence). V was cut by 2 bases and J by 7 bases, with 12 bases left in between. The CDR3 loop is CASSLGRGGNEQFF. The CDR3 region has the DNA TGTGCCAGCAGTTTAGGTAGAGGGGGTAATGAGCAGTTCTTC.

J is TRBJ2-1 and V is TRBV19; 8 positions match TRBD2. V lost 4 bases, J lost 7 bases, and 9 bases stayed unmatched. Germline CDR1 is LNHDA and CDR2 is SQIVND (reference sequence). The CDR3 spans 15 residues. The CDR3 here is CASSKQLAGRNEQFF. For the CDR3, the DNA is TGTGCCAGTAGTAAACAATTAGCGGGAAGGAATGAGCAGTTCTTC.

This chain connects TRBV4-2 to TRBJ1-2, with D possibly matching TRBD1 (5 bases). The germline CDR1 and CDR2 sequences are LGHNA and YNFKEQ. V was trimmed by 3 bases and J by 8 bases, leaving 28 bases between them. CDR3 size: 18 residues. The CDR3 sequence is CASSHTDRPNTDRWGYTF. The CDR3 bases are TGTGCCAGCAGCCATACCGACAGACCTAACACTGATCGTTGGGGCTACACCTTC.

The chain links TRBV6-5 to TRBJ1-2, with D uncertain. V gave up 2 bases and J gave up 4 bases, with 8 bases separating them. The CDR3 runs 13 residues. CDR1 and CDR2 from the germline V gene are MNHEY and SVGAGI. CDR3 DNA sequence: TGTGCCAGCAGTTACACGAGGTCCTATGGCTACACCTTC. The encoded protein is CASSYTRSYGYTF.

The chain uses TRBV19 and TRBJ2-7; D is unresolved. Looked up from germline, CDR1 is LNHDA and CDR2 is SQIVND (reference sequence). CDR3 length equals 13 residues. Trimming shortened V by 6 bases and J by 4 bases, and 13 bases separated the two germline ends. The CDR3 is CASSAESTYEQYF. The CDR3 coding sequence is TGTGCCAGTAGCGCGGAGTCTACGTACGAGCAGTACTTC.

The gene calls are TRBV5-1 and TRBJ2-7; 8 bases are shared with TRBD1. There are 14 residues in the CDR3. V was pared by 2 bases and J by 9 bases, with 10 bases of the junction left unmatched. The germline gives CDR1 SGHRS, CDR2 YFSETQ. The CDR3 DNA sequence: TGCGCCAGCAGCTTCGGGACAGGTCGGGAAGGGCAGTACTTC. It specifies CASSFGTGREGQYF. The full variable domain, with the rest looked up from reference TRBV5-1 and TRBJ2-7, is KAGVTQTPRYLIKTRGQQVTLSCSPISGHRSVSWYQQTPGQGLQFLFEYFSETQRNKGNFPGRFSGRQFSNSRSEMNVSTLELGDSALYLCASSFGTGREGQYFGPGTRLTVT.

This sequence joins TRBV6-5 and TRBJ1-1; TRBD1 matches at 8 bases. Germline trimming cut 3 bases from V and 1 base from J; bases unmatched to any gene: 7. The CDR3 is 16 residues long. Looked up from germline, CDR1 is MNHEY and CDR2 is SVGAGI. CDR3 sequence (DNA): TGTGCCAGCAGTTATGTGGGTGGACAGGGGAACACTGAAGCTTTCTTT. Amino acids: CASSYVGGQGNTEAFF.

The J gene is TRBJ2-1, the V gene TRBV28; 11 nucleotides agree with TRBD2. This CDR3 spans 15 amino acids. Germline V gene sequence: CDR1 MDHEN, CDR2 SYDVKM. V lost 3 bases and J lost 5; bases outside the gene matches: 3. CDR3 DNA: TGTGCCAGCAGTTTGGTACTAGCGGGAGACAATGAGCAGTTCTTC. Residues: CASSLVLAGDNEQFF.